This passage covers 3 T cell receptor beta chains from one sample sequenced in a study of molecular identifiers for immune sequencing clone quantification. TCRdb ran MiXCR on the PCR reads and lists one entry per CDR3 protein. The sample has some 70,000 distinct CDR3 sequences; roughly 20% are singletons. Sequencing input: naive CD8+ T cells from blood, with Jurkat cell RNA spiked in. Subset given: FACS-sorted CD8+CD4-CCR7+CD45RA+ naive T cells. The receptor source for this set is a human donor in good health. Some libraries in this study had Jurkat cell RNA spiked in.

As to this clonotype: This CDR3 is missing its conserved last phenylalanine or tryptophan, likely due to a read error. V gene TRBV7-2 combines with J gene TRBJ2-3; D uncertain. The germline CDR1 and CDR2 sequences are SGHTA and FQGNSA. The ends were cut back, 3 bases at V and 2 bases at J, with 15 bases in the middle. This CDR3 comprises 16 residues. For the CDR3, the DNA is TGTGCCAGCAGCTTCCCCCCAAGGACCATCACAGATACGCAGTATTCT. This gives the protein CASSFPPRTITDTQYS.

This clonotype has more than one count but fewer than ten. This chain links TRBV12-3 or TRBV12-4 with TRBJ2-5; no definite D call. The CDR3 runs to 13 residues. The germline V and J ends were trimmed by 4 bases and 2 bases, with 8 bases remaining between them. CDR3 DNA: TGTGCCAGCAGTTCGGTGGGACAAGAGACCCAGTACTTC. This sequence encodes CASSSVGQETQYF.

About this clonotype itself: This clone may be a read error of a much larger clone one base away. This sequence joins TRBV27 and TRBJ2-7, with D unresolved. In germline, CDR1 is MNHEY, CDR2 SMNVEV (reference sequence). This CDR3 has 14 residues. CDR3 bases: TGTGCCGGCAGTTTGGTACTGAATTCACGGGAGCAGTACTTC. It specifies CAGSLVLNSREQYF.